This TCR beta chain comes out of a study of cytomegalovirus exposure and HLA in healthy donors. Vbeta (60) and Jbeta (13) primers were used in the PCR. Profiling relied on immunoSEQ multiplex PCR, and the TCRdb table lists in-frame clones only, not all of them. There are under 200,000 clones in the sample; around two thirds occur only once, and roughly 2.9% lies in the top ten. The receptor was derived from a man aged 35 to 55 in good health and CMV-seronegative. Sequencing was performed on PBMCs.

DNA for the CDR3: TGTGCCAGCAGCTTGGGGGCCCAACCCCATACAGATACGCAGTATTTT. It translates to CASSLGAQPHTDTQYF. This chain uses TRBV5-4 with TRBJ2-3; unclear D gene. V was shortened by 0 bases and J by 3 bases, with 14 bases between the two germline ends. The CDR3 extends over 16 amino acids. Germline values: CDR1 SGHNT, CDR2 YYREEE (reference sequence).